This TCR beta chain was found in a study of blood T cell repertoires in COVID-19 (dated by TCRdb to the early 2020s). Background on the whole study: The collaborator samples originated in the United States, Italy and Spain and spanned the acute and convalescent phases of COVID-19. The prospective study material was composed of cDNA or gDNA derived from T cells, B-cell-depleted T cells, or PBMCs. Subjects who had been exposed to COVID-19, were actively infected with it, or had recovered from it provided the deeply sampled blood TCRbeta repertoires that made up the dataset. The repertoires were released in a freely available public database intended as a resource for research on the immune response to SARS-CoV-2. Samples came from the ongoing ImmuneRACE study (first 160 participants) plus 1,254 subjects from 6 global collaborators. A de-identified subject ID, COVID-19 status, age in years and sex were almost always included in the sample metadata. Where HLA class I and class II types were available, the types were taken from metadata supplied by the sample provider, not from assay-based typing. What the research found in general, with its limitations: The amount of clinical and demographic metadata varied by source and participant and was provided uncurated.

Of note for this clone: What this receptor recognizes is not known. No quality values exist for individual bases; no much larger clone is one base distant.

Each collaborating institution followed its own protocols to collect whole blood in K2EDTA tubes. For TCRbeta analysis, collaborators shipped samples in one of three forms: frozen whole blood, isolated PBMCs, or DNA extracted from either of those sample types. TCRbeta CDR3 regions were amplified from genomic DNA by means of the immunoSEQ Assay, a bias-controlled multiplex PCR. Per the authors' processing: Nucleated cell counts per sample were estimated from amplification of reference gene primers within the assay. To quantify the absolute abundance of each unique TCRbeta CDR3 rearrangement, sequence reads were collapsed and filtered. For each sample, productive Simpson clonality was calculated by taking the square root of Simpson's diversity index across productive rearrangements. The table was pulled from immuneACCESS by TCRdb, which kept in-frame rearrangements only. Such tables lose some clones; where checked, under half of the loss comes from unresolved V genes, and the rest has no known cause. The D gene and trimming were derived from the DNA, and the V and J assignments and clone size from that table. The sample data list 340,000 or so clones, and 80% to 90% of these were observed just once. In total, the top ten clones hold under 3% of the sample.

V drops 4 bases and J drops 4 bases, leaving 7 bases in between. From its cysteine to its phenylalanine, the CDR3 spans 13 amino acids. CDR3 DNA only is kept here, 39 bases in frame from base 1. CDR1 and CDR2 are drawn from the germline V gene (reference sequence): MNHEY, SMNVEV. The sequenced material came from peripheral blood. This receptor was obtained from a young man with active or convalescent COVID-19. The chain joins TRBV27 to TRBJ2-2, with the D gene call left open. The CDR3 here reads CASSSPSTGELFF. The nucleotide sequence is TGTGCCAGCAGTTCCCCCTCCACCGGGGAGCTGTTTTTT.